A single sample gave rise to the 28 T cell receptor beta chains below, sequenced in a study of cytomegalovirus exposure and HLA in healthy donors. The table came from immunoSEQ multiplex PCR; TCRdb's copy has only in-frame clones and leaves some out. The repertoire holds about 180,000 clones, about 85% seen once, with 15% to 20% in the top ten. Sequences were obtained from PBMCs. Source of these receptors: a man aged 18 to 29 in good health and CMV-seropositive.

The chain links TRBV27 to TRBJ1-5; 7 bases align to TRBD1. Germline V gene data show CDR1 as MNHEY and CDR2 as SMNVEV (reference sequence). V was clipped by 5 bases and J by 0 bases; unmatched bases: 4. This CDR3 has 15 amino acids. CDR3 sequence (DNA): TGTGCCAGCAGTGTGACAGGGTCTAGCAATCAGCCCCAGCATTTT. Translation: CASSVTGSSNQPQHF.

This clone was observed a few times. The chain carries TRBV25-1 and TRBJ1-1; no firm D call. V shed 1 base and J shed 10 bases, with 10 bases lying between them. Germline loops: CDR1 MGHDK, CDR2 SYGVNS. The CDR3 length is 12 residues. In DNA, the CDR3 is TGTGCCAGCAGTGAATTGGATTCAGGAGCTTTCTTT. Residues: CASSELDSGAFF.

The rearrangement joins TRBV6-1 to TRBJ2-3, with a possible D match to TRBD1 (6 bases). V shed 2 bases and J shed 5 bases, with 17 bases lying between them. Germline assignment: CDR1 MNHNS and CDR2 SASEGT. This CDR3 region has 16 residues. The DNA of the CDR3 is TGTGCCAGCAGTGAACCGTCAGGGGAAGGTAGAGATACGCAGTATTTT. Translated, it gives CASSEPSGEGRDTQYF.

The J gene is TRBJ1-2, the V gene TRBV27; TRBD1 aligns across 7 bases. CDR1 and CDR2 (germline): MNHEY, SMNVEV (reference sequence). This CDR3 is 15 amino acids long. V dropped 4 bases and J dropped 5; count of bases not matched to a gene: 10. Here the CDR3 DNA reads TGTGCCAGCAGTTCTTACCGCCAGGGGGGTTATGGCTACACCTTC. Amino acids: CASSSYRQGGYGYTF.

The J gene is TRBJ1-5, the V gene TRBV28; no reliable D call. Germline loops: CDR1 MDHEN, CDR2 SYDVKM. The CDR3 length is 12 residues. V lost 8 bases and J 0 bases, leaving 5 bases between the germline ends. This CDR3 reads CASCDSNQPQHF. The CDR3 nucleotides read TGTGCCAGCTGCGATAGCAATCAGCCCCAGCATTTT.

V is TRBV11-1 and J is TRBJ2-1, with 9 bases matching TRBD2. Per the germline V gene, CDR1 is SGHAT and CDR2 is FQDESV (reference sequence). This CDR3 comprises 15 residues. The J segment lost 8 bases and the V segment lost 1 base, leaving 6 bases of the junction unmatched. This CDR3 is CASSLGGRAMDEQFF. The CDR3 DNA reads as TGTGCCAGCAGCTTAGGCGGGAGGGCCATGGATGAGCAGTTCTTC.

The chain links TRBV28 to TRBJ1-5; maybe TRBD1 (6 bases). Germline V gene sequence: CDR1 MDHEN, CDR2 SYDVKM. V lost 8 bases to trimming and J lost 4 bases, with 12 bases between them. The CDR3 covers 13 residues. CDR3 DNA sequence: TGTGCCAGCCTCAGGGGACCAAATCAGCCCCAGCATTTT. Translated, it gives CASLRGPNQPQHF. Combining the CDR3 with reference TRBV28 and TRBJ1-5 gives the whole variable domain DVKVTQSSRYLVKRTGEKVFLECVQDMDHENMFWYRQDPGLGLRLIYFSYDVKMKEKGDIPEGYSVSREKKERFSLILESASTNQTSMYLCASLRGPNQPQHFGDGTRLSIL.

This sequence joins TRBV29-1 and TRBJ1-5; 9 bases map to TRBD1. V lost 6 bases to trimming and J lost 4 bases; unmatched junction nucleotides: 4. The CDR3 contains 13 residues. Germline V gives CDR1 SQVTM, CDR2 ANQGSEA. The CDR3 region has the DNA TGCAGCGTGGGACAGGGACGTAATCAGCCCCAGCATTTT. This codes for CSVGQGRNQPQHF. The full variable domain, with the rest looked up from reference TRBV29-1 and TRBJ1-5, is SAVISQKPSRDICQRGTSLTIQCQVDSQVTMMFWYRQQPGQSLTLIATANQGSEATYESGFVIDKFPISRPNLTFSTLTVSNMSPEDSSIYLCSVGQGRNQPQHFGDGTRLSIL.

The sample holds one count of this clone. The chain joins TRBV7-9 to TRBJ2-5; D unclear. CDR1 is SEHNR and CDR2 is FQNEAQ in the germline V gene (reference sequence). The CDR3 is 15 amino acids. Trimming left V 0 bases short and J 5 bases short, with 13 bases between. As DNA, the CDR3 is TGTGCCAGCAGCTTAGCCCGATCACGCGCGGAGACCCAGTACTTC. Its translation is CASSLARSRAETQYF.

This sequence joins TRBV9 and TRBJ2-1; a possible D gene is TRBD2 (6 bases). Trimming stripped 6 bases from V and 9 bases from J, with 25 bases between. From germline, CDR1 is SGDLS and CDR2 YYNGEE. This CDR3 is 16 amino acids long. In DNA form, the CDR3 reads TGTGCCAGCAACCTCGGGGGAGCGGGTCCCGCGGGTGAGCAGTTCTTC. It specifies CASNLGGAGPAGEQFF.

This chain uses TRBV27 with TRBJ2-1; TRBD2 is a possible D gene (6 bases). The germline V gene has CDR1 MNHEY and CDR2 SMNVEV (reference sequence). The length of the CDR3 is 14 residues. V was pared by 8 bases and J by 2 bases, with 13 bases between. CDR3 sequence (DNA): TGTGCCAGCGTTGATAGCGGCACCTACAATGAGCAGTTCTTC. Its translation: CASVDSGTYNEQFF.

In its sample, this clone was seen once. The CDR3 loop is CASSLQTEAFF. DNA of the CDR3: TGTGCCAGCAGCTTACAGACTGAAGCTTTCTTT. V is TRBV5-6 and J is TRBJ1-1; D is unclear. CDR1 is SGHDT, CDR2 YYEEEE, per germline. The germline V and J ends were trimmed by 2 bases and 5 bases, with 4 bases remaining between them. The CDR3 is 11 amino acids.

The chain links TRBV30 to TRBJ2-1; 11 bases map to TRBD2. This CDR3 is built from 12 residues. Germline lookup yields CDR1 GTSNPN and CDR2 SVGIG (reference sequence). V trimming: 7 bases; J trimming: 8 bases; junction bases outside the gene matches: 4. This CDR3 is CALELAGDEQFF. CDR3 nucleotide sequence: TGTGCCTTAGAACTAGCGGGAGATGAGCAGTTCTTC. The full variable domain, in which reference TRBV30 and TRBJ2-1 provide the parts outside the CDR3, is SQTIHQWPATLVQPVGSPLSLECTVEGTSNPNLYWYRQAAGRGLQLLFYSVGIGQISSEVPQNLSASRPQDRQFILSSKKLLLSDSGFYLCALELAGDEQFFGPGTRLTVL.

The rearrangement links TRBV6-6 to TRBJ2-7, with D tentatively TRBD1 (5 bases). The germline V gene has CDR1 MNHNY and CDR2 SVGAGI (reference sequence). V was pared by 7 bases and J by 4 bases, with 8 bases between. This CDR3 comprises 11 residues. CDR3 in DNA: TGTGCCAGCAACCAGGGATACGAGCAGTACTTC. Protein sequence: CASNQGYEQYF.

Of note for this clone: Distinct nucleotide sequences in the sample also encode this CDR3. V is TRBV28 and J is TRBJ1-2, with D tentatively TRBD1 (5 bases). V gave up 8 bases and J gave up 5 bases, with 15 bases separating them. This CDR3 contains 13 residues. Germline-derived CDR1 and CDR2 are MDHEN and SYDVKM. The CDR3 sequence: CASSSQGGYGYTF. The CDR3 DNA is TGTGCCAGCTCGTCCCAGGGTGGATATGGCTACACCTTC.

This chain uses TRBV28 with TRBJ1-4, with 8 bases matching TRBD1. CDR1 is MDHEN and CDR2 is SYDVKM in the germline V gene. V was pared by 4 bases and J by 0 bases, with 7 bases of the junction left unmatched. This CDR3 is 17 amino acids long. Here the CDR3 reads CASSSIGQGTTNEKLFF. The CDR3 coding sequence is TGTGCCAGCAGTTCCATCGGACAGGGAACAACTAATGAAAAACTGTTTTTT.

This clone was seen just once. V gene TRBV5-1 combines with J gene TRBJ2-2; 11 bases fit TRBD2. The V and J ends lost 4 bases and 3 bases, in that order; junction bases with no gene match: 11. CDR3 size: 18 residues. CDR1 is SGHRS, CDR2 YFSETQ, per germline. CDR3: CASSPTQGLAAYTGELFF. The DNA for the CDR3 is TGCGCCAGCAGCCCAACACAGGGACTAGCGGCCTACACCGGGGAGCTGTTTTTT. The whole variable domain, remainder taken from reference TRBV5-1 and TRBJ2-2, is KAGVTQTPRYLIKTRGQQVTLSCSPISGHRSVSWYQQTPGQGLQFLFEYFSETQRNKGNFPGRFSGRQFSNSRSEMNVSTLELGDSALYLCASSPTQGLAAYTGELFFGEGSRLTVL.

This rearrangement joins TRBV28 to TRBJ1-2, with TRBD1 matching 8 bases. Trimming at V came to 6 bases and at J to 4 bases, leaving 7 bases not matched to a gene. The CDR3 runs 14 residues. Looked up from germline, CDR1 is MDHEN and CDR2 is SYDVKM. For the CDR3, the DNA is TGTGCCAGCAGATCGGGACAGGCTCTCTATGGCTACACCTTC. Amino acid sequence: CASRSGQALYGYTF.

The gene calls are TRBV27 and TRBJ2-1; unclear D gene. Germline-derived CDR1 and CDR2 are MNHEY and SMNVEV (reference sequence). V was trimmed by 4 bases and J by 6 bases, leaving 16 bases between them. There are 15 residues in the CDR3. The CDR3 DNA follows: TGTGCCAGCAGTTCGACTCCTTTCCCTATCAATGAGCAGTTCTTC. It specifies CASSSTPFPINEQFF.

The genes are TRBV25-1 and TRBJ2-1; maybe TRBD1 (5 bases). The CDR3 contains 13 residues. V was shortened by 2 bases and J by 5 bases, with 7 bases between the two germline ends. CDR1 and CDR2 from the germline V gene are MGHDK and SYGVNS. The CDR3 DNA sequence: TGTGCCAGCAGTGAACAGGGAAACAATGAGCAGTTCTTC. Its translation is CASSEQGNNEQFF. The full variable domain, completed using reference TRBV25-1 and TRBJ2-1, is EADIYQTPRYLVIGTGKKITLECSQTMGHDKMYWYQQDPGMELHLIHYSYGVNSTEKGDLSSESTVSRIRTEHFPLTLESARPSHTSQYLCASSEQGNNEQFFGPGTRLTVL.

CDR3 amino acids: CASSGESQPQHF. In DNA, the CDR3 is TGTGCCAGCAGTGGGGAGTCTCAGCCCCAGCATTTT. The chain uses TRBV28 and TRBJ1-5, with D hard to call. The CDR3 is 12 residues long. Germline V gives CDR1 MDHEN, CDR2 SYDVKM. Deletions cut 5 bases from V and 6 bases from J, with 8 bases between.

The chain employs TRBV7-3 and TRBJ2-2, with D uncertain. The CDR3 has 14 amino acids. Germline-derived CDR1 and CDR2 are SGHTA and FQGTGA. The V gene lost 7 bases and the J gene lost 0 bases, with 9 bases spanning the gap. The CDR3 DNA sequence: TGTGCCAGCACTCCCGCGTCGAACACCGGGGAGCTGTTTTTT. The encoded protein is CASTPASNTGELFF.

The rearrangement links TRBV5-6 to TRBJ2-3; no reliable D call. The germline V gene encodes CDR1 SGHDT and CDR2 YYEEEE. Trimming pared 1 base from V and 7 bases from J, leaving 13 bases between. The CDR3 extends over 14 amino acids. The CDR3 bases are TGTGCCAGCAGCTTGTTGTCAGGTGCGAATACGCAGTATTTT. As protein: CASSLLSGANTQYF. The full variable domain, with the rest looked up from reference TRBV5-6 and TRBJ2-3, is DAGVTQSPTHLIKTRGQQVTLRCSPKSGHDTVSWYQQALGQGPQFIFQYYEEEERQRGNFPDRFSGHQFPNYSSELNVNALLLGDSALYLCASSLLSGANTQYFGPGTRLTVL.

The chain links TRBV6-1 to TRBJ2-7; 7 nucleotides align to TRBD2. Per germline, CDR1 MNHNS and CDR2 SASEGT. The CDR3 runs to 13 residues. V lost 8 bases to trimming and J lost 2 bases; unmatched junction nucleotides: 6. The chain's CDR3 is CASRFREAYEQYF. For the CDR3, the DNA is TGTGCCAGCCGTTTTCGGGAGGCCTACGAGCAGTACTTC.

This chain links TRBV7-3 with TRBJ2-2; 8 bases are a match to TRBD2. This CDR3 region has 15 residues. The junction had 5 bases not matched to a gene; V was cut back by 2 bases and J by 6 bases. Germline assignment: CDR1 SGHTA and CDR2 FQGTGA. The CDR3 nucleotides are TGTGCCAGCAGCTTACAGAGCGGGAGCGCCGGGGAGCTGTTTTTT. Protein sequence: CASSLQSGSAGELFF.

The chain has TRBV5-6 and TRBJ1-2; a possible D gene is TRBD1 (6 bases). The ends were cut back, 5 bases at V and 3 bases at J, with 8 bases in the middle. From germline, CDR1 is SGHDT and CDR2 YYEEEE. The CDR3 is 12 amino acids. Here the CDR3 reads CASRYRDYGYTF. As DNA, the CDR3 is TGTGCCAGCAGATACAGGGACTATGGCTACACCTTC.

This clone appeared a single time. V usage is TRBV7-9 and J usage is TRBJ1-5; D unresolved. V lost 4 bases and J 1 base, leaving 8 bases between the germline ends. The CDR3 has 14 amino acids. Germline values: CDR1 SEHNR, CDR2 FQNEAQ (reference sequence). The CDR3 DNA reads TGTGCCAGCAGCTCTGACGGGAGCAATCAGCCCCAGCATTTT. It is translated as CASSSDGSNQPQHF.

The chain is built from TRBV6-1 and TRBJ1-5; D not certain. Germline values: CDR1 MNHNS, CDR2 SASEGT. This CDR3 has 14 residues. V lost 5 bases to trimming and J lost 0 bases, with 8 bases between them. This CDR3 reads CASSPTDSNQPQHF. In nucleotides, the CDR3 is TGTGCCAGCAGTCCTACAGATAGCAATCAGCCCCAGCATTTT.